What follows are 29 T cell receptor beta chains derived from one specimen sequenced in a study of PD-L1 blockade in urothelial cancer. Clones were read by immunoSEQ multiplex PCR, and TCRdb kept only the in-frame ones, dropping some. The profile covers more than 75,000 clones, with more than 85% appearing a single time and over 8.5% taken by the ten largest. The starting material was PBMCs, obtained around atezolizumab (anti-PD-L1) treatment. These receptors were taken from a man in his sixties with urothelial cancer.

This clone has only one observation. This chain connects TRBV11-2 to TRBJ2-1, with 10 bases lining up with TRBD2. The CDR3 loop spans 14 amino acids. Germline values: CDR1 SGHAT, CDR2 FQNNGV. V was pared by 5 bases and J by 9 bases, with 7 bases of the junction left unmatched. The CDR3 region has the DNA TGTGCCAGCAGCCGTAGTAGCGGGAGGTCTGAGCAGTTCTTC. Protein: CASSRSSGRSEQFF.

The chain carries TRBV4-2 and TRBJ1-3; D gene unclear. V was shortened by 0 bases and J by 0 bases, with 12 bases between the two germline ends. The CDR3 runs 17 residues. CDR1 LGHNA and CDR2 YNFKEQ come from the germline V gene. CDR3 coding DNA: TGTGCCAGCAGCCAAGATAGAGCCGCCACCTCTGGAAACACCATATATTTT. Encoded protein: CASSQDRAATSGNTIYF.

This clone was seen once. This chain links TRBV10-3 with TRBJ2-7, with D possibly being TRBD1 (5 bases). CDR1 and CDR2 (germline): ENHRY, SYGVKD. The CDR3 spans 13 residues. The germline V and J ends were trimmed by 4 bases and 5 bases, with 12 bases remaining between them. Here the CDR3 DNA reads TGTGCCATCAGTGGTCAGGGATCCGACGAGCAGTACTTC. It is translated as CAISGQGSDEQYF.

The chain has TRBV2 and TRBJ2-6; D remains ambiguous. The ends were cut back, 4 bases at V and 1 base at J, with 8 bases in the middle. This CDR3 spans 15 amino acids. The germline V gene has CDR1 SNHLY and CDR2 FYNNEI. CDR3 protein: CASSAQASGANVLTF. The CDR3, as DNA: TGTGCCAGCAGTGCTCAGGCGTCTGGGGCCAACGTCCTGACTTTC.

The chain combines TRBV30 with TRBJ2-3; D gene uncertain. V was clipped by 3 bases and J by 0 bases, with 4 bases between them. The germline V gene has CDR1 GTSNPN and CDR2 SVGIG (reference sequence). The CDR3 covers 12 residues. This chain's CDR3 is CAWSGSTDTQYF. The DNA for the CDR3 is TGTGCCTGGAGCGGGAGCACAGATACGCAGTATTTT.

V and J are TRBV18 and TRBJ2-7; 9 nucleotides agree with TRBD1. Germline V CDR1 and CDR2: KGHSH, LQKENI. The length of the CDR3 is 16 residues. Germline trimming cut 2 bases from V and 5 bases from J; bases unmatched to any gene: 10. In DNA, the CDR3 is TGTGCCAGCTCACCAATCGGGACAGGGCCTGCCAACGAGCAGTACTTC. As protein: CASSPIGTGPANEQYF.

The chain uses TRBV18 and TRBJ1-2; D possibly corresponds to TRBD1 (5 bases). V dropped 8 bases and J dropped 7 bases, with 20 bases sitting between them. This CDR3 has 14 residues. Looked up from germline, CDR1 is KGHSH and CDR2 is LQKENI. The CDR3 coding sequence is TGTGCCAGCACCCCTACCTCCAGGGAGGGTGGCTACACCTTC. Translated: CASTPTSREGGYTF.

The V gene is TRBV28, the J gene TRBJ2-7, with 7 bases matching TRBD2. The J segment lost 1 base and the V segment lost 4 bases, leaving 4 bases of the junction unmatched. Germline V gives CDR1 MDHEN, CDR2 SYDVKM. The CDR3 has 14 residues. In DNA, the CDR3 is TGTGCCAGCAGTTATAGCGGGCCGTCCTACGAGCAGTACTTC. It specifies CASSYSGPSYEQYF.

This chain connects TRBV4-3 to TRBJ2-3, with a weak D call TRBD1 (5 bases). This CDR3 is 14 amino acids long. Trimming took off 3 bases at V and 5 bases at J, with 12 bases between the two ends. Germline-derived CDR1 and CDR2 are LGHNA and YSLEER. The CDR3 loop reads CASSQKRRGDTQYF. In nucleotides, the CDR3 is TGCGCCAGCAGCCAGAAAAGAAGGGGAGATACGCAGTATTTT.

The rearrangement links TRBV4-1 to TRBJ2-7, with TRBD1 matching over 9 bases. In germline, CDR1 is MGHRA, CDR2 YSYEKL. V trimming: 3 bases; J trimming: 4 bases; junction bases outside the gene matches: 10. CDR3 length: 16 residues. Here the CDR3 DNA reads TGCGCCAGCAGCCACTTATCCGGGACAGGGAATTACGAGCAGTACTTC. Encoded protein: CASSHLSGTGNYEQYF.

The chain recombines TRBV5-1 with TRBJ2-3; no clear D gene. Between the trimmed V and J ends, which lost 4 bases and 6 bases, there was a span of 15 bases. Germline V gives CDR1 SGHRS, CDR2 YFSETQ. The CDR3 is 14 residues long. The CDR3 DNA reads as TGCGCCAGCAGCACTTGGGCTTCGACGGATACGCAGTATTTT. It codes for CASSTWASTDTQYF.

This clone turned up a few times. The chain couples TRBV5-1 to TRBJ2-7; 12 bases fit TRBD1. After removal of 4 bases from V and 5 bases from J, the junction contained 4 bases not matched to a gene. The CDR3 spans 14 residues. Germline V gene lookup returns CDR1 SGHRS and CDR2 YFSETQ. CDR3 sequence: CASSTGTGGDEQYF. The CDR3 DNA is TGCGCCAGCAGCACAGGGACAGGGGGCGACGAGCAGTACTTC.

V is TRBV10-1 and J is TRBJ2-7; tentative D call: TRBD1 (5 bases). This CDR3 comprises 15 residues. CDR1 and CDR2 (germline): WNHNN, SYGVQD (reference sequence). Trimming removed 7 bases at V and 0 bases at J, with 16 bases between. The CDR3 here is CASTLDSSSSYEQYF. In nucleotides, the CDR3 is TGCGCCAGCACACTTGACAGTTCGAGCTCCTACGAGCAGTACTTC.

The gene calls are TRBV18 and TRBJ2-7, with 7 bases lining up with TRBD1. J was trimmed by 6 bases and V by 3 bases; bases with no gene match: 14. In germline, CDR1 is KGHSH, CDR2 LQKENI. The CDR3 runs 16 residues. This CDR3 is CASSPSLLGRGFEQYF. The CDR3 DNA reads TGTGCCAGCTCACCCAGTTTGCTGGGCAGGGGGTTCGAGCAGTACTTC.

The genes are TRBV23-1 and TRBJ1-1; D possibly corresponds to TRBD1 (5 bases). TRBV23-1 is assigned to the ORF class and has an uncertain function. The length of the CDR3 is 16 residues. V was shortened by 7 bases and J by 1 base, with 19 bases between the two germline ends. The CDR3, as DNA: TGCGCCAGCACGGGGGATGGGTGGACCGGGAACACTGAAGCTTTCTTT. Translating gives CASTGDGWTGNTEAFF.

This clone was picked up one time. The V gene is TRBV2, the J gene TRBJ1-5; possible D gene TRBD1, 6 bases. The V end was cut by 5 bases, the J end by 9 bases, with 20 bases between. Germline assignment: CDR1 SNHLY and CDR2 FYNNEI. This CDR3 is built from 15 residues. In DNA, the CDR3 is TGTGCCAGCAGTTTCGGGACAACTCCCTCGGGGCCCCAGCATTTT. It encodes CASSFGTTPSGPQHF. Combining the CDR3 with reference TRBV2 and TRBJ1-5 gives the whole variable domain EPEVTQTPSHQVTQMGQEVILRCVPISNHLYFYWYRQILGQKVEFLVSFYNNEISEKSEIFDDQFSVERPDGSNFTLKIRSTKLEDSAMYFCASSFGTTPSGPQHFGDGTRLSIL.

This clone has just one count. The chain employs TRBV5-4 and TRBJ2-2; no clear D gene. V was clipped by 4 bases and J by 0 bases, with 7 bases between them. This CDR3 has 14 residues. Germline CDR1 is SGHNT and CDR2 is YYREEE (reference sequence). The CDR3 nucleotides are TGTGCCAGCAGCCGTCCGGCGAACACCGGGGAGCTGTTTTTT. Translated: CASSRPANTGELFF.

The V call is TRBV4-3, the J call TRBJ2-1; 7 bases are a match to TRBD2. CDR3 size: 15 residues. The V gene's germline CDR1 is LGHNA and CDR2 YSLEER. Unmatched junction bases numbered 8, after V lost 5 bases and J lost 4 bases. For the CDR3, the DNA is TGCGCCAGCAGCGTCAACGGGGGGTCGTACAATGAGCAGTTCTTC. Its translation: CASSVNGGSYNEQFF.

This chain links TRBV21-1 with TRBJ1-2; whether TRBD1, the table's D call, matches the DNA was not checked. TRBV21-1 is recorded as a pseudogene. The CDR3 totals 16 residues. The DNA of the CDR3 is TGTGCCAGCAGCAAAGCGCCCCCACAGGGTCGGAATGGCTACACCTTC. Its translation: CASSKAPPQGRNGYTF.

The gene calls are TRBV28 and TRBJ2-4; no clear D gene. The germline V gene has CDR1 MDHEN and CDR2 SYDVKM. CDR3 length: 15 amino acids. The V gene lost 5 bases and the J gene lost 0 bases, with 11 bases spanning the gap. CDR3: CASSPGDLAKNIQYF. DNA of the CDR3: TGTGCCAGCAGTCCCGGAGACCTAGCCAAAAACATTCAGTACTTC.

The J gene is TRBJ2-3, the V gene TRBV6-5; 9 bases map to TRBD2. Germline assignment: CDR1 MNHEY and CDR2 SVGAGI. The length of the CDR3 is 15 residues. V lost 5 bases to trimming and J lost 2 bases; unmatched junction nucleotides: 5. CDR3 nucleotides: TGTGCCAGCAGTGCCTCTAGCGGGGCCACAGATACGCAGTATTTT. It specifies CASSASSGATDTQYF.

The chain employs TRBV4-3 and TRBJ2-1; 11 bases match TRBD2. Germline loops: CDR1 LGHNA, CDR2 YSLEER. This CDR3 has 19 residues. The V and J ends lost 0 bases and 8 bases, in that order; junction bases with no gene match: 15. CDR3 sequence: CASSQEAGRIAGGPHEQFF. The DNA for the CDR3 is TGCGCCAGCAGCCAAGAGGCAGGGCGGATAGCGGGAGGGCCTCATGAGCAGTTCTTC.

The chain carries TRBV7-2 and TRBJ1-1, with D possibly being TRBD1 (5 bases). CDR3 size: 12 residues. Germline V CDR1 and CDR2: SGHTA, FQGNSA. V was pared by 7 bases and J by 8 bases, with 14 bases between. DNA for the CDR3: TGTGCCAGCACTAGGTTGGGGGGAGAAGCTTTCTTT. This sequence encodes CASTRLGGEAFF.

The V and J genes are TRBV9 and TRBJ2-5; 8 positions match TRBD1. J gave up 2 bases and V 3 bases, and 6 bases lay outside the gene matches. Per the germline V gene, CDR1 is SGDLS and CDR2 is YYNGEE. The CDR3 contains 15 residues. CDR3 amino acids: CASSGTGTLQETQYF. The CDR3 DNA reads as TGTGCCAGCAGCGGGACAGGGACCCTACAAGAGACCCAGTACTTC.

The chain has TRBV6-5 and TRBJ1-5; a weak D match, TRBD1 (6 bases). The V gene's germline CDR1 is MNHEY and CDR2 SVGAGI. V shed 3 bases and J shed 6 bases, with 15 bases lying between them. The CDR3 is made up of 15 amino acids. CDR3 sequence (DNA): TGTGCCAGCAGTTATTCACAGGGTATGAGTCAGCCCCAGCATTTT. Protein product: CASSYSQGMSQPQHF.

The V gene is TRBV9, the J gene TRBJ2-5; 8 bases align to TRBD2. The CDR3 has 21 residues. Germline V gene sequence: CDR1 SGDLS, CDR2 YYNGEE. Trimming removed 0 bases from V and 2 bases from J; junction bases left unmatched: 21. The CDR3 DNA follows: TGTGCCAGCAGCGTAGCTACCAGGTCTAAGAAGACTAGCGTATTACAAGAGACCCAGTACTTC. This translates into CASSVATRSKKTSVLQETQYF.

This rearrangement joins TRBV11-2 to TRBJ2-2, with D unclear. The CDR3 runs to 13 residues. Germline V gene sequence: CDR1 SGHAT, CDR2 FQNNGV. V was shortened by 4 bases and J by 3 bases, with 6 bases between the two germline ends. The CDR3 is CASSSLYTGELFF. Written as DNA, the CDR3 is TGTGCCAGCAGCTCTCTGTACACCGGGGAGCTGTTTTTT.

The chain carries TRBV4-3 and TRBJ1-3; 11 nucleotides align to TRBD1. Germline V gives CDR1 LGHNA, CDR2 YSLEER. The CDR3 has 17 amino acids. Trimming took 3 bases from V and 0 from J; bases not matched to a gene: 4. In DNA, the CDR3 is TGCGCCAGCAGCCAGGGACAGGGGGTGGCCTCTGGAAACACCATATATTTT. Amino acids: CASSQGQGVASGNTIYF.

This chain's CDR3 is CASSVGTGHGELFF. CDR3 DNA sequence: TGTGCCAGCAGCGTAGGGACAGGGCACGGGGAGCTGTTTTTT. The chain recombines TRBV9 with TRBJ2-2, with 8 bases fitting TRBD1. The CDR3 extends over 14 amino acids. V shed 0 bases and J 7 bases; nucleotides not matched to a gene: 2. Per germline, CDR1 SGDLS and CDR2 YYNGEE. The full variable domain, its missing parts supplied by reference TRBV9 and TRBJ2-2, is DSGVTQTPKHLITATGQRVTLRCSPRSGDLSVYWYQQSLDQGLQFLIQYYNGEERAKGNILERFSAQQFPDLHSELNLSSLELGDSALYFCASSVGTGHGELFFGEGSRLTVL.